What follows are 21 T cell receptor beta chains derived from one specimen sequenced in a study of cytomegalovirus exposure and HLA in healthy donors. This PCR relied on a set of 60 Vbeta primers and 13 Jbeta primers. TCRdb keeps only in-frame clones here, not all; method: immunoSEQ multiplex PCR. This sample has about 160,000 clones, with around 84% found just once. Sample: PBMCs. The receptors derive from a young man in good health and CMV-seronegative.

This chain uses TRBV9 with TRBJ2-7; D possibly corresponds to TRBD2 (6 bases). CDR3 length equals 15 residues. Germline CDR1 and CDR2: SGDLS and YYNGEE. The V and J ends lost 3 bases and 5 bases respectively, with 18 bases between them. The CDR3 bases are TGTGCCAGCAGCGGAACTAGCCCTTACCGCGACGAGCAGTACTTC. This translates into CASSGTSPYRDEQYF. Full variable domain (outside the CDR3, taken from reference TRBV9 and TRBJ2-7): DSGVTQTPKHLITATGQRVTLRCSPRSGDLSVYWYQQSLDQGLQFLIQYYNGEERAKGNILERFSAQQFPDLHSELNLSSLELGDSALYFCASSGTSPYRDEQYFGPGTRLTVT.

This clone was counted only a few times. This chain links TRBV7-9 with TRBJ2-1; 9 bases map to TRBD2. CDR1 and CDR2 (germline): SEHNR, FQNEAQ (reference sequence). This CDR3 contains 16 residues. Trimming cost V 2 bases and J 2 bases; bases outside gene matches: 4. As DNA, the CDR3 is TGTGCCAGCAGCTTACGGCGGGGGGGGCCCTACAATGAGCAGTTCTTC. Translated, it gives CASSLRRGGPYNEQFF.

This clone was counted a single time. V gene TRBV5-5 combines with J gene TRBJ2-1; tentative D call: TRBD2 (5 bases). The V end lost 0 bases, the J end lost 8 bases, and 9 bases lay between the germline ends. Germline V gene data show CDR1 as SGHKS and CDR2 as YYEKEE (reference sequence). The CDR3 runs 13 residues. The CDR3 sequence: CASSLGGKDEQFF. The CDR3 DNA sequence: TGTGCCAGCAGCTTGGGAGGGAAGGATGAGCAGTTCTTC.

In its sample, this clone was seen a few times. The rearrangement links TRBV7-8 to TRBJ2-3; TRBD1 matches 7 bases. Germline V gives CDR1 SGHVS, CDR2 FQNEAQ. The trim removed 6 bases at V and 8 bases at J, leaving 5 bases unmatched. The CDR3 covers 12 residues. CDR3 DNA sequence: TGTGCCAGCAGTCGGGACAGAGGTACGCAGTATTTT. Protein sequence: CASSRDRGTQYF.

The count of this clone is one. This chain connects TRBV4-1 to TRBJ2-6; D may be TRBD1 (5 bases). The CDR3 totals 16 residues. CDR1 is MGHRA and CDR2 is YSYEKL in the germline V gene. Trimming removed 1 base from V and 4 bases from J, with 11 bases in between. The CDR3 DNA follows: TGCGCCAGCAGCCAAGGACAGCTCGGCGGGGCCAACGTCCTGACTTTC. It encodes CASSQGQLGGANVLTF.

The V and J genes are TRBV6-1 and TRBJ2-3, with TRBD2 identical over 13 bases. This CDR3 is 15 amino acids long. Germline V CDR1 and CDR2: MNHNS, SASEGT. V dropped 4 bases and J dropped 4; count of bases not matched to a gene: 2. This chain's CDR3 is CASSGTSGGSDTQYF. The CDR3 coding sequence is TGTGCCAGCAGTGGGACTAGCGGGGGCTCAGATACGCAGTATTTT.

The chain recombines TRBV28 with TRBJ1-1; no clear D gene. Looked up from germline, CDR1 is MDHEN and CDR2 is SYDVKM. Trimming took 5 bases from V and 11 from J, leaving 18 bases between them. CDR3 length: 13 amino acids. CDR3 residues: CASSPRSGVRAFF. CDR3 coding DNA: TGTGCCAGCAGTCCTCGGAGCGGGGTACGTGCTTTCTTT.

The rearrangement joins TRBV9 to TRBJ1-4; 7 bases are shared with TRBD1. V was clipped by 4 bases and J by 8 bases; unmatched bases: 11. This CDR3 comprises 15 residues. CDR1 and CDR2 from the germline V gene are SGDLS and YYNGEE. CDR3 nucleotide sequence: TGTGCCAGCAGCCCAGGGGGGCCTTTGGACGAAAAACTGTTTTTT. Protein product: CASSPGGPLDEKLFF.

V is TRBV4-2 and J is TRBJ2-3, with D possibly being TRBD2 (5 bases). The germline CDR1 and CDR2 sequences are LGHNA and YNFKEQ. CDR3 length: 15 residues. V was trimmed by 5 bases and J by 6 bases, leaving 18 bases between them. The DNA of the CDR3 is TGTGCCAGCAGCTATACACGAGGGCTCGGGGATACGCAGTATTTT. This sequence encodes CASSYTRGLGDTQYF.

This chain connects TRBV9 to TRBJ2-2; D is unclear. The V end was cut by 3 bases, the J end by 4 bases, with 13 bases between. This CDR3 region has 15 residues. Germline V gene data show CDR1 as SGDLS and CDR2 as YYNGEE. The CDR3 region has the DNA TGTGCCAGCAGCGCCTATGACACGTCCACCGGGGAGCTGTTTTTT. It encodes CASSAYDTSTGELFF.

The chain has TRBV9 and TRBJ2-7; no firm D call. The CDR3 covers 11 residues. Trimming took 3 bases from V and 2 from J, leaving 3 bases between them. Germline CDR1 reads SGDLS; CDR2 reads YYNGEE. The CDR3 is CASSATYEQYF. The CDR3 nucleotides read TGTGCCAGCAGCGCTACCTACGAGCAGTACTTC. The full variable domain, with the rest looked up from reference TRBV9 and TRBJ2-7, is DSGVTQTPKHLITATGQRVTLRCSPRSGDLSVYWYQQSLDQGLQFLIQYYNGEERAKGNILERFSAQQFPDLHSELNLSSLELGDSALYFCASSATYEQYFGPGTRLTVT.

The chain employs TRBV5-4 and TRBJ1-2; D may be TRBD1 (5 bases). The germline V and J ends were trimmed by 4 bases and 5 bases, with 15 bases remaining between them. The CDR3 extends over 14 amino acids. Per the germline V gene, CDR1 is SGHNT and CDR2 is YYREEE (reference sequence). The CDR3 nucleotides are TGTGCCAGCAGCCTCGGCGGGGCCCGTTATGGCTACACCTTC. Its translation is CASSLGGARYGYTF. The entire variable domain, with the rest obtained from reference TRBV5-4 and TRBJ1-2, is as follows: ETGVTQSPTHLIKTRGQQVTLRCSSQSGHNTVSWYQQALGQGPQFIFQYYREEENGRGNFPPRFSGLQFPNYSSELNVNALELDDSALYLCASSLGGARYGYTFGSGTRLTVV.

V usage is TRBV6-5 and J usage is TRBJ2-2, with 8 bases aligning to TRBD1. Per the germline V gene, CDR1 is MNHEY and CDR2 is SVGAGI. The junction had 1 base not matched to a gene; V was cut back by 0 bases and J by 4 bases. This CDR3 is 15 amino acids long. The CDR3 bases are TGTGCCAGCAGTTACTCAGGGACAGGCACCGGGGAGCTGTTTTTT. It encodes CASSYSGTGTGELFF.

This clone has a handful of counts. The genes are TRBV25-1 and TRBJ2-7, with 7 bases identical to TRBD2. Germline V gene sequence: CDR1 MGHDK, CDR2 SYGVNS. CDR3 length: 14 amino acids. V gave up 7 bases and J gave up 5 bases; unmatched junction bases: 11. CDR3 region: CASTRGNGRHEQYF. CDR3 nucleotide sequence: TGTGCCAGCACTCGAGGGAACGGGAGGCACGAGCAGTACTTC.

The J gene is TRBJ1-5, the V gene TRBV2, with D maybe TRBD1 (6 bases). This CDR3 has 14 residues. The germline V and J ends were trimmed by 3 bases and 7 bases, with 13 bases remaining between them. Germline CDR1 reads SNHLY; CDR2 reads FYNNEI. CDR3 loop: CASSETGLVQPQHF. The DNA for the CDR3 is TGTGCCAGCAGTGAGACAGGCTTGGTACAGCCCCAGCATTTT.

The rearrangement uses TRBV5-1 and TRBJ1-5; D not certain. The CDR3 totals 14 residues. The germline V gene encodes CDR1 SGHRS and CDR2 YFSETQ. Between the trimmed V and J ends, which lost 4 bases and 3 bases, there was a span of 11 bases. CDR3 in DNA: TGCGCCAGCAGCCCGGGAGGTCCCAATCAGCCCCAGCATTTT. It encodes CASSPGGPNQPQHF. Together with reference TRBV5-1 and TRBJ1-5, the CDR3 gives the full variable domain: KAGVTQTPRYLIKTRGQQVTLSCSPISGHRSVSWYQQTPGQGLQFLFEYFSETQRNKGNFPGRFSGRQFSNSRSEMNVSTLELGDSALYLCASSPGGPNQPQHFGDGTRLSIL.

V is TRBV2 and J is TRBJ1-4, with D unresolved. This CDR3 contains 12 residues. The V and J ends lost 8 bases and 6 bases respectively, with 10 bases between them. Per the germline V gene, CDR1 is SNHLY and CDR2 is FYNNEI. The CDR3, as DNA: TGTGCCAGCCGGTCATCGGATGAAAAACTGTTTTTT. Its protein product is CASRSSDEKLFF.

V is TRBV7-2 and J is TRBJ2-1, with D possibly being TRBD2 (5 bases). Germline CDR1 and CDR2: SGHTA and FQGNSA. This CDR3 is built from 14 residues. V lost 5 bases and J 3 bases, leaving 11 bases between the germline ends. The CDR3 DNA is TGTGCCAGCAGCCCAGAAGCGGTCTACAATGAGCAGTTCTTC. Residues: CASSPEAVYNEQFF.

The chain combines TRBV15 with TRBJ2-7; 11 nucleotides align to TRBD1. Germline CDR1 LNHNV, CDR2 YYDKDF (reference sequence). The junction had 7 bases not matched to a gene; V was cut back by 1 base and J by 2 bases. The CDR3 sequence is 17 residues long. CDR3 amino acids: CATSRALLGQGAYEQYF. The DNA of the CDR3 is TGTGCCACCAGCAGAGCCCTCCTGGGACAGGGGGCCTACGAGCAGTACTTC.

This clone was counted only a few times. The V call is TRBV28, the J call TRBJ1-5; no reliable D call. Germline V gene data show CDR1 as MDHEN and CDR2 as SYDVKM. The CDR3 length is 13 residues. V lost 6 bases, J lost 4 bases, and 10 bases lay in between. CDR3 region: CASSPGGNQPQHF. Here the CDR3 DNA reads TGTGCCAGCAGCCCAGGAGGAAATCAGCCCCAGCATTTT.

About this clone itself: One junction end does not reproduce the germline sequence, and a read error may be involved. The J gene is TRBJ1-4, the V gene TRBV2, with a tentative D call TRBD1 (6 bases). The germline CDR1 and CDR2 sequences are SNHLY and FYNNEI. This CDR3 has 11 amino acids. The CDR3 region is CASSEGLGAKF. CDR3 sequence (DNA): TGTGCCAGCAGTGAAGGTCTGGGGGCGAAATTT.